These 11 T cell receptor beta chains originate from one sample sequenced in a study of OX40 agonist ivuxolimab in advanced cancers. Library method: the immunoSEQ multiplex PCR assay. TCRdb retrieved this table from immuneACCESS and kept in-frame rearrangements only. Not all clones are present; in checked studies, unresolved V genes account for under half, and no reason is known for the remainder. In this sample the table shows about 96,000 clones, about four fifths of which occur a single time. Jointly, the top ten make up less than 6% of the sample. The material was CD4+ or CD8+ T cells sorted from blood, obtained in a trial of the OX40 agonist ivuxolimab. Every receptor here comes from an adult with an advanced solid tumor such as melanoma, head and neck, liver or kidney cancer.

Only one count was recorded for this clone. The rearrangement joins TRBV19 to TRBJ1-2; D may be TRBD1 (6 bases). CDR3 size: 15 residues. Germline V gene data show CDR1 as LNHDA and CDR2 as SQIVND (reference sequence). V was shortened by 2 bases and J by 0 bases, with 10 bases between the two germline ends. DNA for the CDR3: TGTGCCAGTAGTATATATGGGGGCCCTAACTATGGCTACACCTTC. Translating gives CASSIYGGPNYGYTF.

The chain has TRBV27 and TRBJ2-7, with D possibly matching TRBD1 (6 bases). Germline V gene data show CDR1 as MNHEY and CDR2 as SMNVEV (reference sequence). This CDR3 is built from 15 residues. Deletions cut 3 bases from V and 0 bases from J, with 12 bases between. The CDR3 sequence: CASSLIQGSSYEQYF. The CDR3 DNA reads TGTGCCAGCAGTTTGATACAGGGTAGCTCCTACGAGCAGTACTTC.

This clone showed up just once. This chain links TRBV19 with TRBJ2-7; D gene uncertain. The CDR3 loop spans 14 amino acids. The germline gives CDR1 LNHDA, CDR2 SQIVND (reference sequence). The V and J ends lost 4 bases and 0 bases respectively, with 10 bases between them. The CDR3 DNA reads TGTGCCAGTAGTAGGCAGGTCTCCTCCTACGAGCAGTACTTC. It is translated as CASSRQVSSYEQYF.

This clone was seen once. The V and J genes are TRBV4-1 and TRBJ2-1; D possibly uses TRBD1 or TRBD2 (5 bases each). Trimming cost V 3 bases and J 5 bases, with 14 bases left between them. Germline V CDR1 and CDR2: MGHRA, YSYEKL. There are 15 residues in the CDR3. The CDR3 sequence: CASSHPGRIDNEQFF. CDR3 coding DNA: TGCGCCAGCAGCCATCCGGGACGGATTGACAATGAGCAGTTCTTC.

V usage is TRBV2 and J usage is TRBJ2-1, with D possibly matching TRBD2 (5 bases). This CDR3 has 14 amino acids. The V gene lost 4 bases and the J gene lost 9 bases, with 16 bases spanning the gap. In germline, CDR1 is SNHLY, CDR2 FYNNEI. The DNA for the CDR3 is TGTGCCAGCAGTGTGCTACTAGAAGTAGGTGAGCAGTTCTTC. Its protein is CASSVLLEVGEQFF.

V and J are TRBV19 and TRBJ2-2; D might be TRBD2 (6 bases). V gave up 3 bases and J gave up 2 bases, with 10 bases separating them. CDR1 and CDR2 from the germline V gene are LNHDA and SQIVND (reference sequence). CDR3 length: 15 residues. In DNA, the CDR3 is TGTGCCAGTAGTATTGCGGGGCACAACACCGGGGAGCTGTTTTTT. The encoded protein is CASSIAGHNTGELFF.

The V and J genes are TRBV27 and TRBJ2-7; a weak D match, TRBD1 (5 bases). Trimming stripped 3 bases from V and 3 bases from J, with 12 bases between. The CDR3 is made up of 14 amino acids. Germline CDR1 and CDR2: MNHEY and SMNVEV (reference sequence). The CDR3 protein is CASSFKGIYYEQYF. The CDR3 DNA follows: TGTGCCAGCAGTTTTAAGGGGATTTACTACGAGCAGTACTTC.

This clone was detected once. This chain joins TRBV7-2 and TRBJ2-4, with TRBD1 identical over 9 bases. V shed 8 bases and J 9 bases; nucleotides not matched to a gene: 8. Germline V gives CDR1 SGHTA, CDR2 FQGNSA. This CDR3 contains 13 residues. The CDR3 is CASSPGQGRIQYF. Written as DNA, the CDR3 is TGTGCCAGCTCCCCAGGACAGGGGCGCATTCAGTACTTC.

The chain uses TRBV30 and TRBJ1-3, with a weak D call TRBD1 (6 bases). Germline V lookup: CDR1 GTSNPN, CDR2 SVGIG (reference sequence). Trimming took off 3 bases at V and 0 bases at J, with 9 bases between the two ends. This CDR3 is built from 14 residues. DNA of the CDR3: TGTGCCTGGAGACAGACAGGCTCTGGAAACACCATATATTTT. This encodes CAWRQTGSGNTIYF.

The CDR3 DNA sequence: TGTGCCAGCAGTTACGGCCAGGTGGTCACGGGTGGCTACACCTTC. It specifies CASSYGQVVTGGYTF. The chain links TRBV6-5 to TRBJ1-2; D is ambiguous. The CDR3 is 15 residues long. V was cut by 2 bases and J by 7 bases, with 17 bases left in between. Germline lookup yields CDR1 MNHEY and CDR2 SVGAGI.

This clone was observed a few times. The rearrangement joins TRBV5-1 to TRBJ2-3, with TRBD1 matching 8 bases. The V gene's germline CDR1 is SGHRS and CDR2 YFSETQ. The ends lost 6 bases at V and 0 bases at J; junction bases unmatched: 3. This CDR3 comprises 14 residues. Here the CDR3 DNA reads TGCGCCAGCACACGACAGGGGAGCACAGATACGCAGTATTTT. This encodes CASTRQGSTDTQYF.